This TCR beta chain was found in a study of shared clonotypes between healthy human individuals. Study observations and caveats: Clonotype sharing among donors likely depends on sequencing depth. Against clonotypes common to all four donors, non-shared ones had lower generation probabilities.

With regard to this clone: Its antigen is not identified.

In the original processing: ImmunoSEQ gave junction-only sequences without quality scores, so filtering differed. Using immunoSEQ multiplex PCR, the repertoire was profiled, and TCRdb retains in-frame clones only, with some absent. V and J calls and clone size are those listed in that table; D and trimming were worked out from the DNA. The table shows some 2,100,000 clones, with nearly 97% occurring only once. This receptor was taken from a man aged 18 to 29 in good health. Material: naive CD4+ T cells sorted from blood. The subset was: CD45RA+ positively selected.

The CDR3 DNA is TGTGCCAGCAGCATTCGGGAAGGACAGCCTAGGGACACTGAAGCTTTCTTT. It codes for CASSIREGQPRDTEAFF. The chain combines TRBV21-1 with TRBJ1-1; the table's TRBD1 call for D was not verified on the DNA. TRBV21-1 is deemed a pseudogene. The CDR3 runs 17 residues.